Following are 14 T cell receptor beta chains from one sample sequenced in a study of T-cell reconstitution after alpha-beta-depleted transplantation in children. Preparation of the TCRbeta library used unique molecular identifiers. TCRdb processed the PCR reads anew with MiXCR; each CDR3 protein has one entry. The sample has some 300,000 distinct CDR3 sequences, roughly a tenth seen once. Material: PBMCs, obtained before TCRalphabeta/CD19-depleted stem cell transplant. These TCRs come from a boy younger than two with acute myeloid leukemia, due to receive a stem cell transplant.

This clonotype has a count of ten or more. The V and J genes are TRBV6-1 and TRBJ1-6, with TRBD1 matching 9 bases. CDR1 and CDR2 from the germline V gene are MNHNS and SASEGT. V was pared by 5 bases and J by 5 bases, with 7 bases of the junction left unmatched. This CDR3 has 16 residues. The CDR3 sequence: CASSRTWTGDNSPLHF. The CDR3 DNA reads as TGTGCCAGCAGTCGGACCTGGACAGGGGATAATTCACCCCTCCACTTT.

This clonotype has a count of ten or more. This chain uses TRBV29-1 with TRBJ2-5; the D gene could be TRBD1 or TRBD2 (5 bases each). Per germline, CDR1 SQVTM and CDR2 ANQGSEA. The V gene lost 7 bases and the J gene lost 7 bases, with 19 bases spanning the gap. This CDR3 has 13 amino acids. This chain's CDR3 is CSAGALIEVTQYF. DNA for the CDR3: TGCAGCGCCGGGGCCCTCATTGAAGTGACCCAGTACTTC.

Written as DNA, the CDR3 is TGTGCCAGCAGCCACAGGGTCTACGAGCAGTACTTC. As protein: CASSHRVYEQYF. V is TRBV7-9 and J is TRBJ2-7; a weak D match, TRBD1 (6 bases). Germline V lookup: CDR1 SEHNR, CDR2 FQNEAQ (reference sequence). CDR3 size: 12 residues. Trimming left V 5 bases short and J 3 bases short, with 8 bases between. The whole variable domain, filled in from reference TRBV7-9 and TRBJ2-7, reads DTGVSQNPRHKITKRGQNVTFRCDPISEHNRLYWYRQTLGQGPEFLTYFQNEAQLEKSRLLSDRFSAERPKGSFSTLEIQRTEQGDSAMYLCASSHRVYEQYFGPGTRLTVT.

In this sample, this clonotype turned up a few times. J is TRBJ2-3 and V is TRBV5-1, with D perhaps TRBD1 or TRBD2 (7 bases each). Looked up from germline, CDR1 is SGHRS and CDR2 is YFSETQ. V gave up 0 bases and J gave up 4 bases, with 12 bases separating them. The CDR3 is 15 amino acids. For the CDR3, the DNA is TGCGCCAGCAGCTTGGAACAGGGGAGGGCAGATACGCAGTATTTT. Translated: CASSLEQGRADTQYF.

This clonotype was detected ten times or more. The chain has TRBV7-9 and TRBJ1-1; no clear D. V lost 1 base and J 0 bases, leaving 12 bases between the germline ends. There are 16 residues in the CDR3. CDR1 and CDR2 (germline): SEHNR, FQNEAQ (reference sequence). Written as DNA, the CDR3 is TGTGCCAGCAGCTTAGATTCCCAGGTGATGAACACTGAAGCTTTCTTT. Protein product: CASSLDSQVMNTEAFF.

In this sample, this clonotype turned up many times. V and J are TRBV20-1 and TRBJ2-3; the D gene could be TRBD1 or TRBD2 (6 bases each). V shed 3 bases and J shed 2 bases, with 15 bases lying between them. The V gene's germline CDR1 is DFQATT and CDR2 SNEGSKA (reference sequence). CDR3 size: 15 residues. The CDR3: CSASRGGRATDTQYF. The CDR3, as DNA: TGCAGTGCTAGCCGAGGGGGGCGGGCCACAGATACGCAGTATTTT.

This clonotype was counted at least ten times. This chain connects TRBV7-8 to TRBJ2-7; D is unclear. V gave up 5 bases and J gave up 7 bases, with 24 bases separating them. CDR1 is SGHVS and CDR2 is FQNEAQ in the germline V gene. The CDR3 is 16 amino acids. CDR3 in amino acids: CASSPKAAPNLGEQYF. Written as DNA, the CDR3 is TGTGCCAGCAGCCCGAAGGCGGCTCCCAATCTGGGGGAGCAGTACTTC.

The chain is built from TRBV23-1 and TRBJ2-1; perhaps TRBD2 as D (7 bases). TRBV23-1 is sorted into the ORF group, with uncertain function. The CDR3 is 23 residues long. The V and J ends lost 0 bases and 0 bases respectively, with 30 bases between them. The CDR3 bases are TGCGCCAGCAGTCAATCGACTAGTGGGGCGGGGGCCAGATCCAGAGGCTCCTACAATGAGCAGTTCTTC. It yields the protein CASSQSTSGAGARSRGSYNEQFF.

This clonotype was detected ten times or more. This rearrangement joins TRBV12-3 or TRBV12-4 to TRBJ1-2; 8 nucleotides match TRBD1. J gave up 2 bases and V 5 bases, and 4 bases lay outside the gene matches. The CDR3 loop spans 14 amino acids. The CDR3 region has the DNA TGTGCCAGCAGTGGACAGGGTGGCAACTATGGCTACACCTTC. Translated, it gives CASSGQGGNYGYTF.

In its sample, this clonotype was seen many times. The gene calls are TRBV29-1 and TRBJ2-5; 9 bases agree with TRBD1. The CDR3 totals 13 residues. With V trimmed by 7 bases and J by 7 bases, 10 bases remained unmatched. CDR1 and CDR2 (germline): SQVTM, ANQGSEA. As DNA, the CDR3 is TGCAGCGGCCGGGGACAGGGAGCCATGACCCAGTACTTC. Translated, it gives CSGRGQGAMTQYF.

This clonotype was picked up many times. This chain joins TRBV12-3 or TRBV12-4 and TRBJ2-2, with D perhaps TRBD2 (6 bases). Trimming took 10 bases from V and 7 from J, leaving 19 bases between them. The CDR3 extends over 14 amino acids. DNA of the CDR3: TGTGCCAACCCCCCGACGGAGGGGATCGGGGAGCTGTTTTTT. Its protein product is CANPPTEGIGELFF.

This clonotype appeared many times. J is TRBJ2-7 and V is TRBV13; D could derive from TRBD1 or TRBD2 (5 bases each). The CDR3 extends over 14 amino acids. Germline assignment: CDR1 PRHDT and CDR2 FYEKMQ (reference sequence). V lost 5 bases and J lost 1, with 12 bases in between. Here the CDR3 DNA reads TGTGCCAGCAGCCACTGGGACCAATCCTACGAGCAGTACTTC. Translating it yields CASSHWDQSYEQYF.

The sample holds many counts of this clonotype. The chain combines TRBV11-2 with TRBJ2-5; possibly TRBD2 for D (5 bases). CDR3 length equals 13 residues. Germline assignment: CDR1 SGHAT and CDR2 FQNNGV. Trimming removed 5 bases from V and 2 bases from J, with 9 bases in between. CDR3 sequence: CASSHGDQETQYF. The CDR3 coding sequence is TGTGCCAGCAGCCACGGGGATCAAGAGACCCAGTACTTC.

This clonotype was detected many times. The V gene is TRBV5-5, the J gene TRBJ2-1; D may match TRBD1 or TRBD2 (5 bases each). The CDR3 contains 15 residues. CDR1 and CDR2 from the germline V gene are SGHKS and YYEKEE (reference sequence). Trimming stripped 0 bases from V and 1 base from J, with 8 bases between. The CDR3 reads CASSLGGTSYNEQFF. For the CDR3, the DNA is TGTGCCAGCAGCTTGGGGGGGACGTCCTACAATGAGCAGTTCTTC.